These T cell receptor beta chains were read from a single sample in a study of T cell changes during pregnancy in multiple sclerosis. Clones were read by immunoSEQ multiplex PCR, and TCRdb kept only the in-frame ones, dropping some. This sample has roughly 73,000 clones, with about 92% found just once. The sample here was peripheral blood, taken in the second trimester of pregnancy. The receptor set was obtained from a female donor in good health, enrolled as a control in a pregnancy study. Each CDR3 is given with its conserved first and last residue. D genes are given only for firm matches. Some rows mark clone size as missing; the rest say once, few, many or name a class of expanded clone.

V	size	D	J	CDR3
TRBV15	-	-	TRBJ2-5	CATSSPHLADSEETQYF
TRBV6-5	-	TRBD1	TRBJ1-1	CASSRRGRRNTEAFF
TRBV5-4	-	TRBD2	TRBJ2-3	CASSSKTSGGDTQYF
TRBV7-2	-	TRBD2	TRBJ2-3	CASSLWTSGGTDTQYF
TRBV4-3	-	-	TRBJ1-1	CASSLGGNTEAFF
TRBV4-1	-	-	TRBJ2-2	CASSQGWTEGTGELFF
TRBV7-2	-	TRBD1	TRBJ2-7	CASSLARTGFHEQYF
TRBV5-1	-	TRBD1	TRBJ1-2	CASSSVTGDYGYTF
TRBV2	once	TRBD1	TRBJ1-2	CASRPGQGPNYGYTF
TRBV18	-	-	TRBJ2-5	CASSPLETQYF
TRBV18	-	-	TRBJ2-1	CASSPFANEQFF
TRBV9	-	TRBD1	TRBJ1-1	CASSVGKATGAGTEAFF
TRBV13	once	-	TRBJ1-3	CASSLGGGGTGNTIYF
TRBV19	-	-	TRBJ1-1	CASTQRGGRTNTEAFF
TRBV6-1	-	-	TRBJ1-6	CASNPGVSYNSPLHF
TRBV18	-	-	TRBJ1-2	CASSSDLDYGYTF
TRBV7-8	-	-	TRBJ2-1	CASSLNGVGNEQFF
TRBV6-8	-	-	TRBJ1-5	CASSYPREEEFNQPQHF
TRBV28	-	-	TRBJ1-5	CASSLGSGNQPQHF
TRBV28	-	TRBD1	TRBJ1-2	CASTIGTGGDYGYTF
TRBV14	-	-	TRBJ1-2	CASSQGLVGGYTF
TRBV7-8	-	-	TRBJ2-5	CASTPGQREKETQYF
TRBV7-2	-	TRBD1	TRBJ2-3	CASSAYGTGGDTQYF
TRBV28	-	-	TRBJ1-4	CASSPTGPLSNEKLFF
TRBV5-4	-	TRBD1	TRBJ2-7	CASSETGVSYEQYF
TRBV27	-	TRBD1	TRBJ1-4	CASSTQGVGEKLFF
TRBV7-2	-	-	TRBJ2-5	CASRPAAKETQYF
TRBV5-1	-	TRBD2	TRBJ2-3	CASNPTSGTHVRDTQYF
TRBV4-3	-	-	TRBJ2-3	CASSQTGISTDTQYF
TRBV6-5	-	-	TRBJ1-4	CASSLTARGEKLFF
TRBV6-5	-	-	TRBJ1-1	CASRLGERTEAFF
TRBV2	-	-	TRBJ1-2	CASRPLGQPPSYTF
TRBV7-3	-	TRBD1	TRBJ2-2	CASSLDGQGAQTGELFF
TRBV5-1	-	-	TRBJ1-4	CASNKGGSNEKLFF
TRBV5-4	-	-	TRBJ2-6	CASSLTVAGANVLTF
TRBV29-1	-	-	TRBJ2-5	CSVRVPGTETQYF
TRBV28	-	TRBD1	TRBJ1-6	CASSHGGTGDSPLHF
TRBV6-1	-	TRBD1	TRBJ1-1	CASSVNRGGNTEAFF
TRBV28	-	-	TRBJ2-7	CASSLNRGREQYF
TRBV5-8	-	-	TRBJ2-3	CASSYREVPDTQYF
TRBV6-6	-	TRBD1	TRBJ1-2	CATRDRGSSIDGYTF
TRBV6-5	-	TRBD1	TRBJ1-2	CASSPGQIFNYGYTF
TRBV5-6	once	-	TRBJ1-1	CASSSVNLGVGNTEAFF
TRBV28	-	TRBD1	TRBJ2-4	CASSLWGQAGNIQYF
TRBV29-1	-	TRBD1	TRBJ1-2	CSGGTGAVGGGYTF
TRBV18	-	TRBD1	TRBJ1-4	CASSPTDRGKEKLFF
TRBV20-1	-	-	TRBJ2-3	CSATSTDTQYF
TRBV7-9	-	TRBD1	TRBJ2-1	CASSAPQGFEQFF
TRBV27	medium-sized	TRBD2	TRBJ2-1	CASSPPGGSSYNEQFF
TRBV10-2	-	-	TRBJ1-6	CASSEAQGYNSPLHF
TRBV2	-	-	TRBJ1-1	CASRPLGGPNTEAFF
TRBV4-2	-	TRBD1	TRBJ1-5	CASSQDRTGENQPQHF
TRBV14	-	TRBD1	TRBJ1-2	CASSPDRAYGYTF
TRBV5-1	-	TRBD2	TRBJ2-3	CASSSYAGVGTDTQYF
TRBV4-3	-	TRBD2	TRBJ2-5	CASSRGLAGTQYF